Following are 2 T cell receptor beta chains from one sample sequenced in a study of blood T cells in healthy people across ages. Sample-barcoded 5' priming and a J-beta primer mix drove a second PCR of roughly 6 to 12 cycles. TCRdb reprocessed the 5' RACE reads via MiXCR and lists one record per CDR3 protein. The table records approximately 820,000 distinct CDR3 sequences, under 45% of them present only once. The source material was blood. Every receptor here comes from a man in his sixties in good health.

The gene calls are TRBV9 and TRBJ2-1; 10 nucleotides line up with TRBD2. Germline V lookup: CDR1 SGDLS, CDR2 YYNGEE. The junction had 13 bases not matched to a gene; V was cut back by 0 bases and J by 10 bases. This CDR3 has 17 amino acids. CDR3 nucleotide sequence: TGTGCCAGCAGCGTAGCTTGCCTAGCGGGGGCTATGGGGGAGCAGTTCTTC. Encoded protein: CASSVACLAGAMGEQFF.

As DNA, the CDR3 is TGTGCCAGCAGCTTGGACAGGGTTTCACCCCTCCACTTT. It specifies CASSLDRVSPLHF. The chain uses TRBV13 and TRBJ1-6, with TRBD1 identical over 8 bases. With 3 bases clipped from V and 9 bases from J, the junction kept 1 base outside the gene matches. This CDR3 contains 13 residues. In germline, CDR1 is PRHDT, CDR2 FYEKMQ (reference sequence). Using reference TRBV13 and TRBJ1-6 for the parts outside the CDR3, the full variable domain is AAGVIQSPRHLIKEKRETATLKCYPIPRHDTVYWYQQGPGQDPQFLISFYEKMQSDKGSIPDRFSAQQFSDYHSELNMSSLELGDSALYFCASSLDRVSPLHFGNGTRLTVT.